This T cell receptor (beta chain) is drawn from a study of cytomegalovirus exposure and HLA in healthy donors. Study details: An analysis done earlier identified 100 million to 140 million unique TCR beta sequences from about 180 million T cells. The study's early data release held tens of millions of unique TCRs from HLA-typed donors. Study-wide results and limits: Accurate prediction of most subjects' HLA-A and HLA-B alleles from TCR beta sequences was reported.

For this clone: Its antigen remains unknown.

CDR3 size: 14 residues. Per germline, CDR1 MNHEY and CDR2 SVGAGI. Trimming took 11 bases from V and 2 from J, leaving 18 bases between them. The PCR ran on 60 Vbeta and 13 Jbeta primers. Repertoires were generated with immunoSEQ multiplex PCR, while TCRdb's copy carries only in-frame clones and drops some. The top ten clones hold less than 3% of a sample with roughly 200,000 clones, almost 70% of them seen once. J is TRBJ1-2 and V is TRBV6-5; D is perhaps TRBD1 (6 bases). This clonotype originated in a man between 40 and 49 years old in good health and CMV-seropositive. Sequencing input: PBMCs. The CDR3 is CACTPRGRNYGYTF. CDR3 in DNA: TGTGCCTGCACCCCCAGGGGCAGAAACTATGGCTACACCTTC.